These T cell receptor beta chains were read from a single sample in a study of PD-1 blockade in classical Hodgkin lymphoma. Some clones are missing from TCRdb's copy, which holds only in-frame ones; the method was immunoSEQ multiplex PCR. The sample gives tens of thousands of clones, 87% of which show up once; roughly 8% is in the top ten. Sequences were derived from peripheral blood mononuclear cells (PBMCs), sampled before the fourth cycle of nivolumab. The receptors come from a human donor with classical Hodgkin lymphoma. The CDR3 runs from the conserved cysteine through the conserved F or W. The D gene is left open where the match is weak. Rows give clone size only sometimes, using once, few, many, or a class for an expanded clone.

D: .; size: once; J: TRBJ2-3; V: TRBV11-2; DNA: TGTGCCAGCAGCCCCTGGTCGGGGGCCGGCACAGATACGCAGTATTTT; CDR3: CASSPWSGAGTDTQYF
D: TRBD1; size: .; J: TRBJ1-1; V: TRBV5-1; DNA: TGCGCCAGCAGCTCTACCGGGACAGGGGGCACTGAAGCTTTCTTT; CDR3: CASSSTGTGGTEAFF
D: .; size: .; J: TRBJ1-5; V: TRBV6-5; DNA: TGTGCCAGCAGTTACTCCGGCAGAGGGGTCGATCAGCCCCAGCATTTT; CDR3: CASSYSGRGVDQPQHF
D: .; size: .; J: TRBJ1-5; V: TRBV5-4; DNA: TGTGCCAGCAGCCCGGGCCCGAATCAGCCCCAGCATTTT; CDR3: CASSPGPNQPQHF
D: TRBD1; size: .; J: TRBJ2-7; V: TRBV13; DNA: TGTGCCACTAGGCCGACAGGGCTCTACGAGCAGTACTTC; CDR3: CATRPTGLYEQYF
D: .; size: .; J: TRBJ1-3; V: TRBV9; DNA: TGTGCCAGCAGCGGACAACAGGGACCTGGAAACACCATATATTTT; CDR3: CASSGQQGPGNTIYF
D: .; size: few; J: TRBJ1-5; V: TRBV2; DNA: TGTGCCAGCAGTGACAAATTAATTCAGCCCCAGCATTTT; CDR3: CASSDKLIQPQHF
D: TRBD1; size: .; J: TRBJ1-4; V: TRBV7-9; DNA: TGTGCCAGCAGCTTAGAGGGACAGGGTGACGAAAAACTGTTTTTT; CDR3: CASSLEGQGDEKLFF
D: TRBD2; size: .; J: TRBJ2-3; V: TRBV5-1; DNA: TGCGCCAGCTCCGTCCTCGGCGGGGGGCCGGATACGCAGTATTTT; CDR3: CASSVLGGGPDTQYF
D: TRBD1; size: .; J: TRBJ1-2; V: TRBV5-1; DNA: TGCGCCAGCAGCTTGCTAGGACAGGACGCTTTGGGCTACACCTTC; CDR3: CASSLLGQDALGYTF
D: .; size: .; J: TRBJ2-7; V: TRBV9; DNA: TGTGCCAGCAGCGAGAAGGGCCGTCCCTACGAGCAGTACTTC; CDR3: CASSEKGRPYEQYF
D: .; size: .; J: TRBJ2-2; V: TRBV9; DNA: TGTGCCAGCAGCGTGGACGGCTCCTCCACCGGGGAGCTGTTTTTT; CDR3: CASSVDGSSTGELFF
D: .; size: .; J: TRBJ1-1; V: TRBV7-9; DNA: TGTGCCAGCAGCCCAAAGCCGGGACGGCTCATGAACACTGAAGCTTTCTTT; CDR3: CASSPKPGRLMNTEAFF
D: .; size: .; J: TRBJ1-2; V: TRBV7-8; DNA: TGTGCCAGCAGCCACTCACTAATAACTGGGGGCTACACCTTC; CDR3: CASSHSLITGGYTF
D: .; size: .; J: TRBJ2-5; V: TRBV5-1; DNA: TGCGCCAGCAGCTTGGCGCCTGGCGGCCAAGAGACCCAGTACTTC; CDR3: CASSLAPGGQETQYF
D: .; size: once; J: TRBJ2-2; V: TRBV5-1; DNA: TGCGCCAGCAGCCAAATGGGGGCTTGGAACACCGGGGAGCTGTTTTTT; CDR3: CASSQMGAWNTGELFF
D: .; size: .; J: TRBJ2-2; V: TRBV6-6; DNA: TGTGCCAGCAGGGCGGAGCCGAACACCGGGGAGCTGTTTTTT; CDR3: CASRAEPNTGELFF
D: TRBD1; size: .; J: TRBJ2-1; V: TRBV6-1; DNA: TGTGCCAGCAGTCTACTCGGGACAGTTGGAAATGAGCAGTTCTTC; CDR3: CASSLLGTVGNEQFF
D: TRBD1; size: .; J: TRBJ1-1; V: TRBV5-1; DNA: TGCGCCAGCAGCTCGGGACAGGGGTGGGGGACTGAAGCTTTCTTT; CDR3: CASSSGQGWGTEAFF
D: .; size: .; J: TRBJ2-5; V: TRBV5-1; DNA: TGCGCCAGCAGCTTACAGGGACCCCAAGAGACCCAGTACTTC; CDR3: CASSLQGPQETQYF
D: .; size: .; J: TRBJ2-3; V: TRBV5-1; DNA: TGCGCCAGCAGCTTGAAAGGGGATACGCAGTATTTT; CDR3: CASSLKGDTQYF
D: .; size: .; J: TRBJ1-5; V: TRBV5-8; DNA: TGTGCCAGCAGCTTGACTCAGGGGAATCAGCCCCAGCATTTT; CDR3: CASSLTQGNQPQHF
D: TRBD1; size: .; J: TRBJ1-2; V: TRBV14; DNA: TGTGCCAGCAGCCACTCCGGGACAGGGTATGGCTACACCTTC; CDR3: CASSHSGTGYGYTF
D: .; size: .; J: TRBJ2-1; V: TRBV5-1; DNA: TGCGCCAGCAGCCCGACGGGTCCATCCAATGAGCAGTTCTTC; CDR3: CASSPTGPSNEQFF
D: .; size: .; J: TRBJ2-2; V: TRBV6-6; DNA: TGTGCCAGCAGTTTAGACGCGGACACCGGGGAGCTGTTTTTT; CDR3: CASSLDADTGELFF
D: TRBD1; size: .; J: TRBJ1-6; V: TRBV28; DNA: TGTGCCGGAGGGACAGGGACAAGCTCCTATAATTCACCCCTCCACTTT; CDR3: CAGGTGTSSYNSPLHF
D: .; size: .; J: TRBJ1-4; V: TRBV6-6; DNA: TGTGCCAGCAGTAGCAGGGCCTCTGAAAAACTGTTTTTT; CDR3: CASSSRASEKLFF
D: .; size: .; J: TRBJ1-5; V: TRBV5-1; DNA: TGCGCCAGCAGCTTGTATCCAGGGGCTAATCAGCCCCAGCATTTT; CDR3: CASSLYPGANQPQHF
D: .; size: .; J: TRBJ2-7; V: TRBV5-1; DNA: TGCGCCAGCAGCTTGGAATTTACCGGCTACGAGCAGTACTTC; CDR3: CASSLEFTGYEQYF
D: .; size: .; J: TRBJ1-6; V: TRBV5-1; DNA: TGCGCCAGCAGCTTGGAGGGGACAAGTAATTCACCCCTCCACTTT; CDR3: CASSLEGTSNSPLHF
D: .; size: .; J: TRBJ1-3; V: TRBV29-1; DNA: TGCAGCGTTGGGTTAGACACCATATATTTT; CDR3: CSVGLDTIYF
D: TRBD1; size: .; J: TRBJ2-7; V: TRBV5-1; DNA: TGCGCCAGCAGTCCCGGACAGGGTGTTTCCTACGAGCAGTACTTC; CDR3: CASSPGQGVSYEQYF
D: TRBD1; size: .; J: TRBJ2-3; V: TRBV5-1; DNA: TGCGCCAGCAGCGATGGACAGGGGCCCAACACAGATACGCAGTATTTT; CDR3: CASSDGQGPNTDTQYF
D: .; size: few; J: TRBJ1-1; V: TRBV7-8; DNA: TGTGCCAGCAGCCAACAGGGTTTGGGCGCTTTCTTT; CDR3: CASSQQGLGAFF
D: .; size: .; J: TRBJ1-2; V: TRBV5-1; DNA: TGCGCCAGCAGCCTGCCAGAAAGGGCTAACTATGGCTACACCTTC; CDR3: CASSLPERANYGYTF
D: .; size: .; J: TRBJ2-7; V: TRBV6-1; DNA: TGTGCCAGCAGTGTTCTCAGCTACGAGCAGTACTTC; CDR3: CASSVLSYEQYF
D: TRBD2; size: .; J: TRBJ2-2; V: TRBV10-3; DNA: TGTGCCATCAGCGGATCGGGGGGGCATGAGACCGGGGAGCTGTTTTTT; CDR3: CAISGSGGHETGELFF
D: .; size: .; J: TRBJ2-3; V: TRBV19; DNA: TGTGCCAGTAGCCCTTGGGGGGGCACAGATACGCAGTATTTT; CDR3: CASSPWGGTDTQYF
D: .; size: .; J: TRBJ2-2; V: TRBV21-1; DNA: TGTGCCAGCCTTGTGCAGGCCTCGAACACCGGGGAGCTGTTTTTT; CDR3: CASLVQASNTGELFF
D: .; size: .; J: TRBJ2-3; V: TRBV7-9; DNA: TGTGCCAGCAGCTTGGCCCCAGACTATACGCAGTATTTT; CDR3: CASSLAPDYTQYF
D: .; size: once; J: TRBJ1-1; V: TRBV7-3; DNA: TGTGCCAGCAGCTTAAGGGCAGGCGTAATGAACACTGAAGCTTTCTTT; CDR3: CASSLRAGVMNTEAFF
D: .; size: .; J: TRBJ1-1; V: TRBV5-1; DNA: TGCGCCAGCAGCGTGGACACGCAAGTTGAAGCTTTCTTT; CDR3: CASSVDTQVEAFF
D: TRBD1; size: once; J: TRBJ1-2; V: TRBV28; DNA: TGTGCCAGCAGCTTCCTCAGGACAGGCCGCCTTTATGGCTACACCTTC; CDR3: CASSFLRTGRLYGYTF
D: .; size: .; J: TRBJ2-3; V: TRBV27; DNA: TGTGCCAGCAGTTTGACGTCTGCCAGCCTTGGCAGCACAGATACGCAGTATTTT; CDR3: CASSLTSASLGSTDTQYF
D: .; size: .; J: TRBJ1-1; V: TRBV10-3; DNA: TGTGCCATCAGCCCCTCTGGGGAGATAAAGGCTTTCTTT; CDR3: CAISPSGEIKAFF
D: .; size: .; J: TRBJ1-5; V: TRBV6-6; DNA: TGTGCCAGCAGTTACTCGAAACAGGGTTTAGGAGCGACCCAGCATTTT; CDR3: CASSYSKQGLGATQHF
D: .; size: .; J: TRBJ1-5; V: TRBV5-6; DNA: TGTGCCAGCAGCGCGGGACAAAGGGGCAATCAGCCCCAGCATTTT; CDR3: CASSAGQRGNQPQHF
D: TRBD2; size: once; J: TRBJ2-3; V: TRBV5-1; DNA: TGCGCCAGCAGCCTAAAGGGACTAGCGGGGGGACACAGCACAGATACGCAGTATTTT; CDR3: CASSLKGLAGGHSTDTQYF
D: TRBD1; size: once; J: TRBJ1-2; V: TRBV5-1; DNA: TGCGCCAGCAGCACAGGGGATCCGAACTATGGCTACACCTTC; CDR3: CASSTGDPNYGYTF
D: .; size: .; J: TRBJ1-3; V: TRBV11-2; DNA: TGTGCCAGCAGACTAATGGGGGGCCGACCGGTGGGAAACACCATATATTTT; CDR3: CASRLMGGRPVGNTIYF